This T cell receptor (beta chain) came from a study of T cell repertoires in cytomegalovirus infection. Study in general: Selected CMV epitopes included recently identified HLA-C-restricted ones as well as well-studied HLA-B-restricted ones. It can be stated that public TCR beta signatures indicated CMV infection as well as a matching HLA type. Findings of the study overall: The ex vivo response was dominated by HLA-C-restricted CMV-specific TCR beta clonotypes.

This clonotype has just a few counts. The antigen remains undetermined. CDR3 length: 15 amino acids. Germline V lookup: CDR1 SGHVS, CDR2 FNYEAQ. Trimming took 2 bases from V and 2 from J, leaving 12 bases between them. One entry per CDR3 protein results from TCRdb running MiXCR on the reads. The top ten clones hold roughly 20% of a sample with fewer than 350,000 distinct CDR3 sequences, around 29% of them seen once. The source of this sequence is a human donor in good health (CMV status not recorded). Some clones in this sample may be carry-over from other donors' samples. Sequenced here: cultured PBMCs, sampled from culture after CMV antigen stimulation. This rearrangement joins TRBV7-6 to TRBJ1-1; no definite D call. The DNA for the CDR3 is TGTGCCAGCAGCTTAAACGACGGACTTAACACTGAAGCTTTCTTT. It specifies CASSLNDGLNTEAFF.